This T cell receptor (beta chain) was recorded in a study of response to subunit inactivated influenza vaccine. Study-level results: Few additional T cells are recruited per seasonal influenza vaccination, authors suggested.

In TCRdb, the RT-PCR reads were re-called with MiXCR into one record per CDR3 protein. The data show hundreds of thousands of distinct CDR3 sequences, about a sixth seen once. This CDR3 has 13 residues. The germline CDR1 and CDR2 sequences are SGHDT and YYEEEE. Trimming cost V 1 base and J 7 bases, with 11 bases left between them. This clonotype was counted a few times. What it binds is not known. The V call is TRBV5-6, the J call TRBJ1-2, with TRBD1 as a possible D gene (5 bases). Source: PBMCs from blood, taken roughly 12 days after vaccination. This TCR came from a man aged 50-59 years who received an inactivated influenza vaccine. The CDR3 loop is CASSLTAGGGYTF. CDR3 sequence (DNA): TGTGCCAGCAGCTTGACAGCCGGGGGTGGCTACACCTTC.